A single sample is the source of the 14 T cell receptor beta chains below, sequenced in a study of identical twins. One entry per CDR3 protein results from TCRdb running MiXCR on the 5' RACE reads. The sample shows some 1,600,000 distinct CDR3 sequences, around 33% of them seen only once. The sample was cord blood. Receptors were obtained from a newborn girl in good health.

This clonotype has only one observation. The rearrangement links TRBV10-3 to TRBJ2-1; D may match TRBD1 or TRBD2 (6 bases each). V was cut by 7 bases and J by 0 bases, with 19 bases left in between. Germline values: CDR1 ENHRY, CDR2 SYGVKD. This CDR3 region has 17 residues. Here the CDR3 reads CAIKGSGAVSSYNEQFF. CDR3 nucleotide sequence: TGTGCCATCAAGGGGTCGGGGGCGGTTAGCTCCTACAATGAGCAGTTCTTC.

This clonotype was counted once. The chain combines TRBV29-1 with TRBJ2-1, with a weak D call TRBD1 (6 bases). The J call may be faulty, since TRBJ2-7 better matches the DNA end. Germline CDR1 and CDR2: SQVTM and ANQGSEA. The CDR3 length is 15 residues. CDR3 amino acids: CSVESRDNSYNEQYF. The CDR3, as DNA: TGCAGCGTTGAATCCCGGGACAACTCCTACAATGAGCAGTACTTC.

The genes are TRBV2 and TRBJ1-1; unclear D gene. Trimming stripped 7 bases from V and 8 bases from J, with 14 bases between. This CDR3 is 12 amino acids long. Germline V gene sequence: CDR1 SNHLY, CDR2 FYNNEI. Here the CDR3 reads CASTSGVSEAFF. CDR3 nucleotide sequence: TGTGCCAGCACGTCCGGGGTTAGCGAAGCTTTCTTT. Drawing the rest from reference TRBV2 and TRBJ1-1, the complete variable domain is EPEVTQTPSHQVTQMGQEVILRCVPISNHLYFYWYRQILGQKVEFLVSFYNNEISEKSEIFDDQFSVERPDGSNFTLKIRSTKLEDSAMYFCASTSGVSEAFFGQGTRLTVV.

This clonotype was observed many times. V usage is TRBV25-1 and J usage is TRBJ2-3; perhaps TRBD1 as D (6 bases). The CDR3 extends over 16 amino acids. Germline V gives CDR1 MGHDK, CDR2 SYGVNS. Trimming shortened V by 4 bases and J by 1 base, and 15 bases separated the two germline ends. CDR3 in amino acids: CASSAGTGLGTDTQYF. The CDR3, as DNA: TGTGCCAGCAGTGCCGGCACAGGGTTAGGCACAGATACGCAGTATTTT.

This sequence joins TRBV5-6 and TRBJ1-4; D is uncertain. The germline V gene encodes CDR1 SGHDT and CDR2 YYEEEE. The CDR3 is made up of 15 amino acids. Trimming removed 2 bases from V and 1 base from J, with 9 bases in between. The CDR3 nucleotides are TGTGCCAGCAGCTTCATTGGGAGAACTAATGAAAAACTGTTTTTT. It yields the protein CASSFIGRTNEKLFF.

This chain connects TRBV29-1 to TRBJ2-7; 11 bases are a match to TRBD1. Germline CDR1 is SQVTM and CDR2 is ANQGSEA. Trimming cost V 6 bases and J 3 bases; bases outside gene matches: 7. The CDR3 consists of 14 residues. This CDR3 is CSVDGTGGGYEQYF. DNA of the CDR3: TGCAGCGTAGACGGGACAGGGGGGGGCTACGAGCAGTACTTC.

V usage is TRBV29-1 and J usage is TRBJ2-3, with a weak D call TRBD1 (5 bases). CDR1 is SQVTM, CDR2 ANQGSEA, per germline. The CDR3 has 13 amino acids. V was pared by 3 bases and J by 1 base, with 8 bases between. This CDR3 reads CSVDSQGTDTQYF. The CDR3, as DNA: TGCAGCGTTGATTCACAGGGCACAGATACGCAGTATTTT.

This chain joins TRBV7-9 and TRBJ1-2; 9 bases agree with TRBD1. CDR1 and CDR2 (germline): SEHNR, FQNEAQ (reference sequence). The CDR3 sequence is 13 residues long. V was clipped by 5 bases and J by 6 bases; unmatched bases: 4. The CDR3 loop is CASSRTGENGYTF. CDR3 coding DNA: TGTGCCAGCAGCCGGACAGGGGAAAATGGCTACACCTTC.

CDR3 coding DNA: TGTGCCACCAGCACCCCATCAGGCGCCCCGAGGAACACTGAAGCTTTCTTT. Protein: CATSTPSGAPRNTEAFF. The chain joins TRBV15 to TRBJ1-1; D is undetermined. CDR3 size: 17 residues. The germline V gene encodes CDR1 LNHNV and CDR2 YYDKDF (reference sequence). V lost 4 bases, J lost 1 base, and 19 bases lay in between.

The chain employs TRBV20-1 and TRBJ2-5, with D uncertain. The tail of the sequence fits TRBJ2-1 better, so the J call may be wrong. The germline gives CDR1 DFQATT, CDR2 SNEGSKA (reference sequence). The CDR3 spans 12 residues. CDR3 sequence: CSADWAQETQFF. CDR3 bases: TGCAGTGCTGACTGGGCACAAGAGACCCAGTTCTTC.

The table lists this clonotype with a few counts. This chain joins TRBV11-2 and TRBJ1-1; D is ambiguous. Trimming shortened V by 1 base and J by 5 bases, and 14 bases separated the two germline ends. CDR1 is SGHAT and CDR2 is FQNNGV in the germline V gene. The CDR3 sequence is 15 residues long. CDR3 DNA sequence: TGTGCCAGCAGCTTAGGGCCATATCTAAAGACTGAAGCTTTCTTT. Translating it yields CASSLGPYLKTEAFF.

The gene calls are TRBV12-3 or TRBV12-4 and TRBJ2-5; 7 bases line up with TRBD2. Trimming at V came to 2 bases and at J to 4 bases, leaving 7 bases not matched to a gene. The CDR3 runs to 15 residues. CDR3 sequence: CASSLWGGIGETQYF. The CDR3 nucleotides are TGTGCCAGCAGTTTATGGGGGGGTATCGGAGAGACCCAGTACTTC.

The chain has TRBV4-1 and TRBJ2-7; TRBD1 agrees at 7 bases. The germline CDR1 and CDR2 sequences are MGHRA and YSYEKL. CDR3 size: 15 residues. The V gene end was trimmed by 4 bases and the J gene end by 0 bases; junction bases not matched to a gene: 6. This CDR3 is CASSPSQGYSYEQYF. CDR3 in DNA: TGCGCCAGCAGCCCCTCACAGGGGTACTCCTACGAGCAGTACTTC.

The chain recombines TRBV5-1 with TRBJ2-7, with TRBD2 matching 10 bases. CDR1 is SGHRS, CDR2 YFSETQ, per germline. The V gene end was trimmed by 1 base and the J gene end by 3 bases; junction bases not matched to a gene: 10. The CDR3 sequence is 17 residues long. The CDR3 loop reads CASSLNRRLAGVYEQYF. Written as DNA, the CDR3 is TGCGCCAGCAGCTTGAATCGAAGACTAGCGGGTGTCTACGAGCAGTACTTC.